The clone carrying this T cell receptor (beta chain) is termed medium-sized. Its antigen is not known. The data were taken from a study of neurological immune-mediated disorders. Study details: Of approximately 34 multiple sclerosis patients, some 31 were relapsing-remitting and 3 secondary progressive.

MiXCR, applied by TCRdb to the 5' RACE reads, yields one record per CDR3 protein. The sample lists some 50,000 distinct CDR3 sequences, 1.9% occurring once. Overall study findings and caveats: CDR3 amino acid sequences of expanded clones were not shared across subjects, a result suggesting private repertoires in all groups.

Germline loops: CDR1 DFQATT, CDR2 SNEGSKA (reference sequence). V lost 3 bases and J lost 6, with 10 bases in between. This CDR3 has 12 amino acids. V is TRBV20-1 and J is TRBJ2-3, with D possibly being TRBD2 (5 bases). This TCR derives from a middle-aged woman with multiple sclerosis. Sample: PBMCs. CDR3 in amino acids: CSASIERDTQYF. CDR3 DNA: TGCAGTGCTAGTATTGAGCGGGATACGCAGTATTTT.